Below are 19 T cell receptor beta chains sequenced from a single sample in a study of human T cells and chemical hapten exposure. Each CDR3 protein is one row after TCRdb ran MiXCR on the RACE reads. The data show 95,000 to 150,000 distinct CDR3 sequences, approximately 11% seen once. The time point denotes: patch test 3, about 24 weeks after DPC sensitization. Treatment denoted: therapeutic diphenylcyclopropenone sensitization with weekly scalp DPC. This specimen consisted of whole blood, obtained in connection with sensitization to the hapten diphenylcyclopropenone (DPC). These TCRs come from a woman aged 45-60 years with alopecia areata. Some clones in this sample may be carry-over from other donors' samples.

This rearrangement joins TRBV5-1 to TRBJ2-3, with 7 bases fitting TRBD1. J gave up 5 bases and V 3 bases, and 6 bases lay outside the gene matches. Germline CDR1 SGHRS, CDR2 YFSETQ. The CDR3 has 14 amino acids. The CDR3 sequence is CASSSDRLEDTQYF. CDR3 sequence (DNA): TGCGCCAGCAGCTCGGACAGGCTGGAAGATACGCAGTATTTT. The variable domain in full, completed from reference TRBV5-1 and TRBJ2-3, reads KAGVTQTPRYLIKTRGQQVTLSCSPISGHRSVSWYQQTPGQGLQFLFEYFSETQRNKGNFPGRFSGRQFSNSRSEMNVSTLELGDSALYLCASSSDRLEDTQYFGPGTRLTVL.

The rearrangement joins TRBV5-1 to TRBJ1-5; 7 nucleotides line up with TRBD1. The CDR3 has 14 amino acids. V lost 2 bases to trimming and J lost 5 bases; unmatched junction nucleotides: 4. Germline V gene data show CDR1 as SGHRS and CDR2 as YFSETQ. CDR3 amino acids: CASSFRQGDQPQHF. CDR3 DNA: TGCGCCAGCAGCTTCCGACAGGGAGATCAGCCCCAGCATTTT.

This clonotype was detected a few times. The rearrangement joins TRBV12-3 or TRBV12-4 to TRBJ2-1; D remains ambiguous. V shed 4 bases and J shed 9 bases, with 13 bases lying between them. The CDR3 has 13 amino acids. The CDR3 protein is CASSSPLSFEQFF. In DNA form, the CDR3 reads TGTGCCAGCAGTTCCCCCCTCTCGTTTGAGCAGTTCTTC.

As concerns this clonotype: It may be a read error: a sequence one base away is much more abundant. The chain couples TRBV5-1 to TRBJ2-4, with 14 bases matching TRBD2. The V segment lost 4 bases and the J segment 6 bases; nucleotides outside the gene matches: 6. This CDR3 region has 16 residues. Per the germline V gene, CDR1 is SGHRS and CDR2 is YFSETQ. CDR3 in DNA: TGCGCCAGCAGCGAGGGGACTAGCGGGAGTCGAAACATTCAGTACTTC. As protein: CASSEGTSGSRNIQYF.

This clonotype has a handful of counts. The chain links TRBV19 to TRBJ2-7; the D gene is possibly TRBD2 (6 bases). Germline CDR1 LNHDA, CDR2 SQIVND (reference sequence). Deletions cut 5 bases from V and 1 base from J, with 12 bases between. This CDR3 comprises 14 residues. The CDR3 DNA sequence: TGTGCCAGTAGTCCGGGACTCCGGTCCTACGAGCAGTACTTC. This encodes CASSPGLRSYEQYF.

The sample holds many counts of this clonotype. The chain recombines TRBV7-9 with TRBJ1-5; maybe TRBD1 (6 bases). This CDR3 has 15 amino acids. V was cut by 3 bases and J by 4 bases, with 13 bases left in between. Per germline, CDR1 SEHNR and CDR2 FQNEAQ (reference sequence). The CDR3 region is CASSFAGGPNQPQHF. DNA of the CDR3: TGTGCCAGCAGCTTTGCTGGGGGCCCGAATCAGCCCCAGCATTTT.

By sample share, this clonotype is medium-sized. The rearrangement joins TRBV7-9 to TRBJ1-6, with D perhaps TRBD1 (5 bases). V lost 6 bases and J 14 bases, leaving 14 bases between the germline ends. There are 12 residues in the CDR3. Germline values: CDR1 SEHNR, CDR2 FQNEAQ (reference sequence). The CDR3 DNA sequence: TGTGCCAGCAGTTTCCGGGGGGAAGCCCTCCACTTT. Translating it yields CASSFRGEALHF.

This clonotype showed up many times. This chain joins TRBV20-1 and TRBJ2-1; the match to TRBD2 covers 7 bases. The CDR3 spans 14 residues. With V trimmed by 1 base and J by 9 bases, 9 bases remained unmatched. In germline, CDR1 is DFQATT, CDR2 SNEGSKA (reference sequence). For the CDR3, the DNA is TGCAGTGCTAGAGGGCCAGAGCGGGAAAGTGAGCAGTTCTTC. Protein sequence: CSARGPERESEQFF.

This clonotype was picked up one time. The CDR3 DNA sequence: TGTGCCAGCAGTGAGACAGGGGTGAAGGCTAGCTATGAGCAGTACTTC. Protein: CASSETGVKASYEQYF. This chain joins TRBV6-1 and TRBJ2-7; 8 bases are shared with TRBD1. V trimming: 3 bases; J trimming: 7 bases; junction bases outside the gene matches: 14. Germline lookup yields CDR1 MNHNS and CDR2 SASEGT. The CDR3 is 16 residues long.

V gene TRBV3-1 combines with J gene TRBJ1-1, with TRBD1 matching over 7 bases. Germline CDR1 is LGHDT and CDR2 is YNNKEL (reference sequence). The V and J ends lost 11 bases and 2 bases, in that order; junction bases with no gene match: 11. The CDR3 sequence is 14 residues long. CDR3 DNA sequence: TGTGCCGCAGGGACAGCCCCTTGTAACACTGAAGCTTTCTTT. It codes for CAAGTAPCNTEAFF.

The chain couples TRBV6-5 to TRBJ1-2, with D tentatively TRBD1 (5 bases). Germline CDR1 and CDR2: MNHEY and SVGAGI. V shed 2 bases and J shed 3 bases, with 10 bases lying between them. CDR3 size: 14 residues. CDR3 loop: CASSYGRADYGYTF. The CDR3 DNA reads as TGTGCCAGCAGTTACGGCAGGGCAGACTATGGCTACACCTTC.

This clonotype was seen a handful of times. The chain carries TRBV20-1 and TRBJ2-5; D is perhaps TRBD1 (6 bases). The ends were cut back, 3 bases at V and 5 bases at J, with 22 bases in the middle. The V gene's germline CDR1 is DFQATT and CDR2 SNEGSKA (reference sequence). The CDR3 has 16 amino acids. CDR3 sequence: CSASSGAGTNSETQYF. CDR3 in DNA: TGCAGTGCTAGTAGTGGGGCCGGGACAAATAGCGAGACCCAGTACTTC.

This clonotype was seen repeatedly, ten times or more. This chain uses TRBV20-1 with TRBJ2-7; 10 bases align to TRBD2. Germline loops: CDR1 DFQATT, CDR2 SNEGSKA (reference sequence). After removal of 6 bases from V and 5 bases from J, the junction contained 10 bases not matched to a gene. The CDR3 contains 14 residues. CDR3 in DNA: TGCAGTGCCCGCCCGGGACTAGCGAGGGACGAGCAGTACTTC. This encodes CSARPGLARDEQYF.

V usage is TRBV27 and J usage is TRBJ1-4; TRBD1 matches at 7 bases. V lost 2 bases to trimming and J lost 4 bases; unmatched junction nucleotides: 4. This CDR3 comprises 15 residues. Germline V gene lookup returns CDR1 MNHEY and CDR2 SMNVEV (reference sequence). The CDR3 DNA reads as TGTGCCAGCAGTTTAAACCGGGACAGTAATGAAAAACTGTTTTTT. As protein: CASSLNRDSNEKLFF.

Only a few counts were recorded for this clonotype. The V and J genes are TRBV5-1 and TRBJ2-7, with D maybe TRBD2 (6 bases). This CDR3 region has 14 residues. V lost 5 bases to trimming and J lost 13 bases, with 25 bases between them. The germline V gene encodes CDR1 SGHRS and CDR2 YFSETQ. Here the CDR3 reads CASRGLTNSYEYYF. The DNA of the CDR3 is TGCGCCAGCAGGGGACTGACGAACTCCTACGAGTATTACTTC. Looking up the rest from reference TRBV5-1 and TRBJ2-7 gives the full variable domain: KAGVTQTPRYLIKTRGQQVTLSCSPISGHRSVSWYQQTPGQGLQFLFEYFSETQRNKGNFPGRFSGRQFSNSRSEMNVSTLELGDSALYLCASRGLTNSYEYYFGPGTRLTVT.

This clonotype was seen at least ten times. The chain has TRBV5-5 and TRBJ2-7; D is possibly TRBD2 (6 bases). This CDR3 is built from 13 residues. Trimming cost V 4 bases and J 2 bases, with 10 bases left between them. Germline CDR1 SGHKS, CDR2 YYEKEE (reference sequence). DNA of the CDR3: TGTGCCAGCAGCCCGGAGGGCACCTACGAGCAGTACTTC. Its translation: CASSPEGTYEQYF.

This chain uses TRBV9 with TRBJ1-5, with D uncertain. The germline CDR1 and CDR2 sequences are SGDLS and YYNGEE. The CDR3 is made up of 14 amino acids. Trimming pared 0 bases from V and 0 bases from J, leaving 4 bases between. The CDR3 spells CASSVGISNQPQHF. The CDR3 region has the DNA TGTGCCAGCAGCGTAGGGATTAGCAATCAGCCCCAGCATTTT.

The chain is built from TRBV10-3 and TRBJ2-3; no definite D call. Germline V gene lookup returns CDR1 ENHRY and CDR2 SYGVKD. Trimming took off 0 bases at V and 2 bases at J, with 9 bases between the two ends. The CDR3 is made up of 15 amino acids. CDR3 residues: CAISESTVITDTQYF. CDR3 coding DNA: TGTGCCATCAGTGAGTCAACGGTGATCACAGATACGCAGTATTTT.

The chain couples TRBV4-2 to TRBJ1-2; the D gene is possibly TRBD1 (5 bases). Germline CDR1 LGHNA, CDR2 YNFKEQ. V lost 0 bases, J lost 4 bases, and 12 bases lay in between. This CDR3 has 15 amino acids. CDR3 nucleotide sequence: TGTGCCAGCAGCCAAGATGCGGGGCGGTTCTATGGCTACACCTTC. It codes for CASSQDAGRFYGYTF.